What follows are 26 T cell receptor beta chains derived from one specimen sequenced in a study of blood T cell repertoires in COVID-19. Sequencing used immunoSEQ multiplex PCR; TCRdb keeps in-frame clones, though not all of them. The data contain under 250,000 clones, around 90% of them singletons. The sample taken for sequencing was peripheral blood. The source of these receptors is a woman in her seventies with active or convalescent COVID-19.

The gene calls are TRBV6-2 or TRBV6-3 and TRBJ1-5; TRBD1 aligns across 8 bases. The CDR3 has 18 amino acids. Per the germline V gene, CDR1 is MNHEY and CDR2 is SVGEGT. V lost 2 bases and J lost 2; bases outside the gene matches: 11. CDR3 bases: TGTGCCAGCAGTTACCGGGGGACAGGAACATTGGGCAATCAGCCCCAGCATTTT. Amino acid sequence: CASSYRGTGTLGNQPQHF.

J is TRBJ1-1 and V is TRBV29-1; 7 nucleotides match TRBD1. The trim removed 5 bases at V and 10 bases at J, leaving 7 bases unmatched. Germline V gene sequence: CDR1 SQVTM, CDR2 ANQGSEA. CDR3 length equals 11 residues. The CDR3 here is CSVREGGRAFF. In nucleotides, the CDR3 is TGCAGCGTTCGGGAAGGGGGCCGAGCTTTCTTT.

The chain uses TRBV11-1 and TRBJ1-6; no definite D call. V gave up 4 bases and J gave up 4 bases, with 5 bases separating them. The germline gives CDR1 SGHAT, CDR2 FQDESV (reference sequence). The CDR3 has 13 residues. CDR3 sequence reads: CASSSKYNSPLHF. CDR3 nucleotides: TGTGCCAGCAGCTCTAAATATAATTCACCCCTCCACTTT.

J is TRBJ2-7 and V is TRBV7-2; 7 nucleotides line up with TRBD1. Trimming at V came to 1 base and at J to 6 bases, leaving 12 bases not matched to a gene. Germline-derived CDR1 and CDR2 are SGHTA and FQGNSA. This CDR3 has 16 residues. For the CDR3, the DNA is TGTGCCAGCAGCTTAGTAGGCGACGGGACAGAAGGCGAGCAGTACTTC. It codes for CASSLVGDGTEGEQYF. Combining the CDR3 with reference TRBV7-2 and TRBJ2-7 gives the whole variable domain GAGVSQSPSNKVTEKGKDVELRCDPISGHTALYWYRQSLGQGLEFLIYFQGNSAPDKSGLPSDRFSAERTGGSVSTLTIQRTQQEDSAVYLCASSLVGDGTEGEQYFGPGTRLTVT.

This clone was seen just once. This chain connects TRBV19 to TRBJ2-1; perhaps TRBD1 as D (5 bases). The CDR3 is 16 amino acids. CDR1 and CDR2 (germline): LNHDA, SQIVND (reference sequence). The ends were cut back, 1 base at V and 0 bases at J, with 10 bases in the middle. CDR3: CASSIAATDSYNEQFF. In nucleotides, the CDR3 is TGTGCCAGTAGTATAGCGGCGACAGACTCCTACAATGAGCAGTTCTTC.

The chain employs TRBV9 and TRBJ2-5; 9 bases fit TRBD1. The V and J ends lost 1 base and 2 bases, in that order; junction bases with no gene match: 6. The CDR3 has 16 amino acids. In germline, CDR1 is SGDLS, CDR2 YYNGEE. The CDR3 reads CASSVRPGTGQETQYF. The CDR3 nucleotides read TGTGCCAGCAGCGTACGGCCCGGGACAGGGCAAGAGACCCAGTACTTC.

This clone was seen a single time. J is TRBJ1-2 and V is TRBV6-5; 9 bases fit TRBD1. The V segment lost 8 bases and the J segment 7 bases; nucleotides outside the gene matches: 8. The germline gives CDR1 MNHEY, CDR2 SVGAGI. The CDR3 spans 13 residues. CDR3 sequence (DNA): TGTGCCAGCCCCAAACAGGGGGCGCTTGGCTACACCTTC. This gives the protein CASPKQGALGYTF.

The chain employs TRBV7-9 and TRBJ1-5, with D unclear. This CDR3 has 12 amino acids. Trimming stripped 6 bases from V and 7 bases from J, with 10 bases between. Germline V CDR1 and CDR2: SEHNR, FQNEAQ (reference sequence). The CDR3 DNA follows: TGTGCCAGCAGTGCCGGGATACAGCCCCAGCATTTT. Translation gives CASSAGIQPQHF.

This clone was picked up a small number of times. The CDR3 sequence: CASSQGTSGHGEQYF. In nucleotides, the CDR3 is TGTGCCAGCAGCCAGGGGACTAGCGGCCACGGGGAGCAGTACTTC. This chain connects TRBV3-1 (or the pseudogene TRBV3-2) to TRBJ2-7, with 11 bases that match TRBD2. This CDR3 spans 15 amino acids. Trimming took 3 bases from V and 7 from J; bases not matched to a gene: 8. Per germline, CDR1 LGHDT and CDR2 YNNKEL (reference sequence).

This clone was seen only a few times. The V call is TRBV19, the J call TRBJ1-3; 9 positions match TRBD1. The CDR3 is 18 residues long. The V segment lost 5 bases and the J segment 0 bases; nucleotides outside the gene matches: 11. The V gene's germline CDR1 is LNHDA and CDR2 SQIVND (reference sequence). CDR3 in amino acids: CASSPGQGLPFSGNTIYF. In DNA form, the CDR3 reads TGTGCCAGTAGTCCGGGACAGGGACTTCCATTCTCTGGAAACACCATATATTTT.

This chain connects TRBV7-9 to TRBJ2-7; TRBD2 agrees at 10 bases. The CDR3 has 15 amino acids. With V trimmed by 5 bases and J by 5 bases, 9 bases remained unmatched. Germline V gene lookup returns CDR1 SEHNR and CDR2 FQNEAQ (reference sequence). The DNA for the CDR3 is TGTGCCAGCAGCCAGAGCGGGGGGGTAGTCGACGAGCAGTACTTC. Its protein is CASSQSGGVVDEQYF.

CDR3 nucleotide sequence: TGTGCCATCAGTGACCGACTAGCGGGGGGGCAGAATACGCAGTATTTT. It is translated as CAISDRLAGGQNTQYF. The gene calls are TRBV10-3 and TRBJ2-3, with 14 bases fitting TRBD2. CDR1 and CDR2 from the germline V gene are ENHRY and SYGVKD. Trimming took 3 bases from V and 7 from J; bases not matched to a gene: 6. This CDR3 is built from 16 residues.

This chain joins TRBV25-1 and TRBJ2-3; 10 positions match TRBD2. Trimming took 2 bases from V and 5 from J; bases not matched to a gene: 10. CDR3 length: 17 amino acids. In germline, CDR1 is MGHDK, CDR2 SYGVNS. CDR3 residues: CASSEGYSGGARDTQYF. As DNA, the CDR3 is TGTGCCAGCAGTGAAGGCTACAGCGGGGGGGCGAGAGATACGCAGTATTTT.

The rearrangement joins TRBV4-1 to TRBJ1-5, with a weak D call TRBD1 (5 bases). Trimming shortened V by 3 bases and J by 4 bases, and 10 bases separated the two germline ends. Germline values: CDR1 MGHRA, CDR2 YSYEKL. The CDR3 consists of 14 residues. CDR3 region: CASSQDTVNQPQHF. CDR3 bases: TGCGCCAGCAGCCAGGACACCGTTAATCAGCCCCAGCATTTT.

The chain combines TRBV5-5 with TRBJ2-2; 8 nucleotides match TRBD1. The CDR3 has 15 amino acids. Germline assignment: CDR1 SGHKS and CDR2 YYEKEE (reference sequence). Germline trimming cut 3 bases from V and 5 bases from J; bases unmatched to any gene: 6. The DNA of the CDR3 is TGTGCCAGCAGCTCTCAGGGGGCAGGTACCGGGGAGCTGTTTTTT. Protein sequence: CASSSQGAGTGELFF.

J is TRBJ1-1 and V is TRBV12-3 or TRBV12-4; D remains unclear. This CDR3 has 13 residues. Trimming pared 8 bases from V and 4 bases from J, leaving 14 bases between. The CDR3 sequence is CASQASGITEAFF. The CDR3 nucleotides read TGTGCCAGCCAAGCTTCGGGAATCACTGAAGCTTTCTTT.

The chain recombines TRBV4-1 with TRBJ2-3; no firm D call. This CDR3 has 13 amino acids. The germline V and J ends were trimmed by 3 bases and 6 bases, with 10 bases remaining between them. Germline CDR1 and CDR2: MGHRA and YSYEKL. The CDR3 loop is CASSQVPGDTQYF. The CDR3 DNA follows: TGCGCCAGCAGCCAGGTCCCCGGGGATACGCAGTATTTT.

V gene TRBV11-2 combines with J gene TRBJ1-2; D is possibly TRBD1 (5 bases). This CDR3 has 14 residues. Trimming took off 2 bases at V and 6 bases at J, with 13 bases between the two ends. CDR1 is SGHAT and CDR2 is FQNNGV in the germline V gene. The CDR3 loop is CASSLMGGKDGYTF. The CDR3 bases are TGTGCCAGCAGCTTAATGGGGGGGAAGGATGGCTACACCTTC.

The V and J genes are TRBV19 and TRBJ2-5; 8 bases map to TRBD1. The CDR3 has 15 residues. Germline values: CDR1 LNHDA, CDR2 SQIVND (reference sequence). V shed 1 base and J 2 bases; nucleotides not matched to a gene: 3. This CDR3 reads CASSIGGTGQETQYF. CDR3 DNA: TGTGCCAGTAGTATAGGAGGGACAGGACAAGAGACCCAGTACTTC.

CDR3 DNA: TGTGCCAGCAGCCCGTGGACAGAACAGCTCTACCCCAGCACAGATACGCAGTATTTT. It codes for CASSPWTEQLYPSTDTQYF. The rearrangement uses TRBV7-2 and TRBJ2-3, with a tentative D call TRBD1 (6 bases). Germline CDR1 and CDR2: SGHTA and FQGNSA. Trimming cost V 5 bases and J 0 bases, with 24 bases left between them. CDR3 length equals 19 residues.

The chain employs TRBV7-2 and TRBJ1-2; D is unclear. The CDR3 loop spans 13 amino acids. Per the germline V gene, CDR1 is SGHTA and CDR2 is FQGNSA. Trimming left V 0 bases short and J 6 bases short, with 8 bases between. CDR3 amino acids: CASSLAYRDGYTF. The CDR3 bases are TGTGCCAGCAGCTTAGCTTACAGAGATGGCTACACCTTC.

V and J are TRBV29-1 and TRBJ2-1; no clear D gene. Between the trimmed V and J ends, which lost 3 bases and 10 bases, there was a span of 13 bases. CDR1 and CDR2 (germline): SQVTM, ANQGSEA. The CDR3 sequence is 12 residues long. Written as DNA, the CDR3 is TGCAGCGTTGAGCCCATCCCTCGGGAGCAGTTCTTC. Protein sequence: CSVEPIPREQFF.

The chain links TRBV6-4 to TRBJ1-2; tentative D call: TRBD1 (6 bases). Germline V gene data show CDR1 as MRHNA and CDR2 as SNTAGT. With 11 bases removed from V and 3 bases from J, the gap between germline ends came to 13 bases. This CDR3 has 12 amino acids. CDR3 sequence (DNA): TGTGCCTCACCGCACAGGGACTATGGCTACACCTTC. Residues: CASPHRDYGYTF.

The V and J genes are TRBV29-1 and TRBJ2-1, with 11 bases aligning to TRBD2. Germline V lookup: CDR1 SQVTM, CDR2 ANQGSEA. The junction had 9 bases not matched to a gene; V was cut back by 6 bases and J by 2 bases. The CDR3 has 16 amino acids. CDR3 nucleotides: TGCAGCGTCAACATTCCTAGCGGGGGGACCTACAATGAGCAGTTCTTC. This sequence encodes CSVNIPSGGTYNEQFF.

This chain connects TRBV7-2 to TRBJ2-7, with D hard to call. Germline CDR1 reads SGHTA; CDR2 reads FQGNSA. The CDR3 covers 13 residues. Trimming took 4 bases from V and 5 from J, leaving 12 bases between them. CDR3 protein: CASSSPQANEQYF. Written as DNA, the CDR3 is TGTGCCAGCAGCTCCCCCCAAGCGAACGAGCAGTACTTC.

The V gene is TRBV5-1, the J gene TRBJ1-1, with D tentatively TRBD1 (6 bases). The germline V gene has CDR1 SGHRS and CDR2 YFSETQ. Between the trimmed V and J ends, which lost 2 bases and 5 bases, there was a span of 10 bases. The CDR3 has 13 residues. The CDR3 DNA follows: TGCGCCAGCAGCTTCGGGCAGGGGACTGAAGCTTTCTTT. It is translated as CASSFGQGTEAFF.